Listed below are T cell receptor beta chains from one sample, sequenced in a study of OX40 agonist ivuxolimab in advanced cancers. Some clones are missing from TCRdb's copy, which holds only in-frame ones; the method was immunoSEQ multiplex PCR. Found here are 60,000 or so clones, roughly 90% of them singletons; the top ten hold around 10%. Sequenced material: CD4+ or CD8+ T cells sorted from blood, taken in a trial of the OX40 agonist ivuxolimab. These receptor sequences come from an adult with an advanced solid tumor such as melanoma, head and neck, liver or kidney cancer. The CDR3 runs from the conserved cysteine through the conserved F or W. Each record gives: J gene, D gene, V gene, clone size, CDR3 DNA, CDR3 protein. D genes are given only for firm matches. Only part of the rows carry a size: once, few, many, or a class if the clone is expanded.

j_gene: TRBJ1-3; d_gene: TRBD1; v_gene: TRBV5-4; abundance: .; CDR3nt: TGTGCCAGCACCCCGGGACAGGGAGGAAACACCATATATTTT; CDR3aa: CASTPGQGGNTIYF
j_gene: TRBJ2-7; d_gene: TRBD2; v_gene: TRBV7-7; abundance: .; CDR3nt: TGTGCCAGCAGCCCGGGACCAACTAGCGGAACTTACGAGCAGTACTTC; CDR3aa: CASSPGPTSGTYEQYF
j_gene: TRBJ1-2; d_gene: .; v_gene: TRBV29-1; abundance: .; CDR3nt: TGCAGCGTTGAAGTCCCTAATCGCCTGACACCATACTATGGCTACACCTTC; CDR3aa: CSVEVPNRLTPYYGYTF
j_gene: TRBJ2-7; d_gene: .; v_gene: TRBV28; abundance: .; CDR3nt: TGTGCCAGCAACGGGGCTCTCAGCTCCTACGAGCAGTACTTC; CDR3aa: CASNGALSSYEQYF
j_gene: TRBJ1-1; d_gene: .; v_gene: TRBV19; abundance: .; CDR3nt: TGTGCCAGTAGTATGGGAGGGAACACTGAAGCTTTCTTT; CDR3aa: CASSMGGNTEAFF
j_gene: TRBJ2-3; d_gene: TRBD2; v_gene: TRBV9; abundance: .; CDR3nt: TGTGCCAGCAGCGCCCGACTAGCGGGGCCCACAGATACGCAGTATTTT; CDR3aa: CASSARLAGPTDTQYF
j_gene: TRBJ2-3; d_gene: TRBD2; v_gene: TRBV11-2; abundance: .; CDR3nt: TGTGCCAGCAGCTTAGTAATAGCGGGGGTAACAGATACGCAGTATTTT; CDR3aa: CASSLVIAGVTDTQYF
j_gene: TRBJ1-1; d_gene: .; v_gene: TRBV9; abundance: once; CDR3nt: TGTGCCAGCGGTCCCGTTTCTATGAACACTGAAGCTTTCTTT; CDR3aa: CASGPVSMNTEAFF
j_gene: TRBJ2-2; d_gene: .; v_gene: TRBV5-4; abundance: .; CDR3nt: TGTGCCAGCAGCTGGGACACCGCGAACACCGGGGAGCTGTTTTTT; CDR3aa: CASSWDTANTGELFF
j_gene: TRBJ2-1; d_gene: .; v_gene: TRBV7-3; abundance: .; CDR3nt: TGTGCCAGCAGTGGACAGTGGGATCCCTACAATGAGCAGTTCTTC; CDR3aa: CASSGQWDPYNEQFF
j_gene: TRBJ2-2; d_gene: .; v_gene: TRBV7-9; abundance: .; CDR3nt: TGTGCCAGCAGCTTTTGGTCAGGCAGGGAATCCTACACCGGGGAGCTGTTTTTT; CDR3aa: CASSFWSGRESYTGELFF
j_gene: TRBJ2-3; d_gene: TRBD2; v_gene: TRBV5-4; abundance: .; CDR3nt: TGTGCCAGCAGCTCATGGACTAGCGGGAGAGGCGATACGCAGTATTTT; CDR3aa: CASSSWTSGRGDTQYF
j_gene: TRBJ2-7; d_gene: .; v_gene: TRBV10-2; abundance: .; CDR3nt: TGCGCCAGCAGTGACACCTACGAGCAGTACTTC; CDR3aa: CASSDTYEQYF
j_gene: TRBJ1-2; d_gene: .; v_gene: TRBV30; abundance: .; CDR3nt: TGTGCCTGGAGTGTATTCGCGGGGGCGGGGGATGGCTACACCTTC; CDR3aa: CAWSVFAGAGDGYTF
j_gene: TRBJ1-2; d_gene: TRBD1; v_gene: TRBV19; abundance: .; CDR3nt: TGTGCCAGTATTCAGGGGGCCGTTGGCTACACCTTC; CDR3aa: CASIQGAVGYTF
j_gene: TRBJ2-1; d_gene: .; v_gene: TRBV27; abundance: once; CDR3nt: TGTGCCAGCAGTTTACTAGCAGGGAGCTCCTACAATGAGCAGTTCTTC; CDR3aa: CASSLLAGSSYNEQFF
j_gene: TRBJ2-7; d_gene: .; v_gene: TRBV27; abundance: .; CDR3nt: TGTGCCAGCAGTTTCGCCGTTTTGGACGAGCAGTACTTC; CDR3aa: CASSFAVLDEQYF
j_gene: TRBJ2-5; d_gene: .; v_gene: TRBV6-1; abundance: .; CDR3nt: TGTGCCAGCAGTGCGCCCTTACGGGAGACCCAGTACTTC; CDR3aa: CASSAPLRETQYF
j_gene: TRBJ1-2; d_gene: .; v_gene: TRBV28; abundance: .; CDR3nt: TGTGCCAGCAGTCCTGACCCACAGGGCTACTATGGCTACACCTTC; CDR3aa: CASSPDPQGYYGYTF
j_gene: TRBJ1-2; d_gene: TRBD1; v_gene: TRBV4-1; abundance: .; CDR3nt: TGCGCCAGCAGCCAAGTCGACAGGGGGGCCTATGGCTACACCTTC; CDR3aa: CASSQVDRGAYGYTF
j_gene: TRBJ2-7; d_gene: TRBD1; v_gene: TRBV4-1; abundance: .; CDR3nt: TGCGCCAGCAGCCAAGGGCAGGGGGTCTACGAGCAGTACTTC; CDR3aa: CASSQGQGVYEQYF
j_gene: TRBJ1-6; d_gene: .; v_gene: TRBV5-1; abundance: .; CDR3nt: TGCGCCAGCAGCTTGGACAGTTCCCTCAATTCACCCCTCCACTTT; CDR3aa: CASSLDSSLNSPLHF
j_gene: TRBJ2-1; d_gene: TRBD2; v_gene: TRBV9; abundance: .; CDR3nt: TGTGCCAGCAGCGATGGGCTGGTAGCGGGAGGGCCGGCTCCGGGGAATGAGCAGTTCTTC; CDR3aa: CASSDGLVAGGPAPGNEQFF
j_gene: TRBJ1-5; d_gene: TRBD1; v_gene: TRBV2; abundance: .; CDR3nt: TGTGCCAGCAGGCGGGGGACAGGTAGCAATCAGCCCCAGCATTTT; CDR3aa: CASRRGTGSNQPQHF
j_gene: TRBJ2-3; d_gene: .; v_gene: TRBV23-1; abundance: .; CDR3nt: TGCGCCAACTGGGGTTCTAGCACAGATACGCAGTATTTT; CDR3aa: CANWGSSTDTQYF
j_gene: TRBJ2-2; d_gene: .; v_gene: TRBV29-1; abundance: .; CDR3nt: TGCAGCGTTGAAGATGGGGGGAAGAACACCGGGGAGCTGTTTTTT; CDR3aa: CSVEDGGKNTGELFF
j_gene: TRBJ1-5; d_gene: .; v_gene: TRBV6-1; abundance: .; CDR3nt: TGTGCCAGCAGTTCAGGGATTCAGCCCCAGCATTTT; CDR3aa: CASSSGIQPQHF
j_gene: TRBJ2-6; d_gene: TRBD2; v_gene: TRBV28; abundance: .; CDR3nt: TGTGCCAGCAGTCCTCAGCGGGGTACAACTGGGGCCAACGTCCTGACTTTC; CDR3aa: CASSPQRGTTGANVLTF
j_gene: TRBJ2-1; d_gene: TRBD2; v_gene: TRBV9; abundance: once; CDR3nt: TGTGCCAGCAGCCCAGGACTAGCGGAATACAATGAGCAGTTCTTC; CDR3aa: CASSPGLAEYNEQFF
j_gene: TRBJ1-2; d_gene: .; v_gene: TRBV9; abundance: few; CDR3nt: TGTGCCAGCAGCGTACAGAGCCATGGCTACACCTTC; CDR3aa: CASSVQSHGYTF
j_gene: TRBJ2-3; d_gene: TRBD1; v_gene: TRBV9; abundance: .; CDR3nt: TGTGCCAGCAGCACTACCGGGACAGGGTTTTCAGATACGCAGTATTTT; CDR3aa: CASSTTGTGFSDTQYF
j_gene: TRBJ2-1; d_gene: .; v_gene: TRBV11-3; abundance: .; CDR3nt: TGTGCCAGCAGCGAGACCGGGATTTACAATGAGCAGTTCTTC; CDR3aa: CASSETGIYNEQFF
j_gene: TRBJ2-7; d_gene: .; v_gene: TRBV4-1; abundance: .; CDR3nt: TGTGCCAGCAGCTCAGGCCGGGACACAGACTACGAGCAGTACTTC; CDR3aa: CASSSGRDTDYEQYF
j_gene: TRBJ2-1; d_gene: TRBD1; v_gene: TRBV9; abundance: .; CDR3nt: TGTGCCAGCAGCTCCGACCGGGACAGGGGTCCCTCTGACGATGAGCAGTTCTTC; CDR3aa: CASSSDRDRGPSDDEQFF
j_gene: TRBJ1-2; d_gene: TRBD1; v_gene: TRBV4-2; abundance: .; CDR3nt: TGTGCCAGCACTCAGGGGGGGGACTATGGCTACACCTTC; CDR3aa: CASTQGGDYGYTF
j_gene: TRBJ1-6; d_gene: .; v_gene: TRBV28; abundance: .; CDR3nt: TGTGCCAGCAGTTACGACTTCCGAGGCAATTCACCCCTCCACTTT; CDR3aa: CASSYDFRGNSPLHF
j_gene: TRBJ2-1; d_gene: TRBD2; v_gene: TRBV2; abundance: .; CDR3nt: TGTGCCAGCAGTGATGGGACTAGCGGGGAGCAGTTCTTC; CDR3aa: CASSDGTSGEQFF
j_gene: TRBJ1-2; d_gene: .; v_gene: TRBV5-8; abundance: .; CDR3nt: TGTGCCAGCACCCCATTTGGGGTCTCCAGCTATGGCTACACCTTC; CDR3aa: CASTPFGVSSYGYTF
j_gene: TRBJ1-1; d_gene: .; v_gene: TRBV9; abundance: .; CDR3nt: TGTGCCAGCAGCCCGCGAGGCCGGGAGGGGACTGAAGCTTTCTTT; CDR3aa: CASSPRGREGTEAFF
j_gene: TRBJ1-2; d_gene: .; v_gene: TRBV11-2; abundance: few; CDR3nt: TGTGCCAGCAGCGGATCAGATTACTATGGCTACACCTTC; CDR3aa: CASSGSDYYGYTF
j_gene: TRBJ1-1; d_gene: TRBD1; v_gene: TRBV7-6; abundance: .; CDR3nt: TGTGCCAGCAGCTTAGCCGCGGGACAGGGGGGCACTGAAGCTTTCTTT; CDR3aa: CASSLAAGQGGTEAFF
j_gene: TRBJ2-7; d_gene: .; v_gene: TRBV6-5; abundance: .; CDR3nt: TGTGCCAGCAGTTACTTAGGAGAATACGAGCAGTACTTC; CDR3aa: CASSYLGEYEQYF
j_gene: TRBJ2-3; d_gene: .; v_gene: TRBV29-1; abundance: .; CDR3nt: TGCAGCGTTGAACCCCTGGCGGGGGCCACAGATACGCAGTATTTT; CDR3aa: CSVEPLAGATDTQYF
j_gene: TRBJ1-5; d_gene: TRBD1; v_gene: TRBV28; abundance: .; CDR3nt: TGTGCCAGCAGTTTATACCGGGACAGGGGGTATCAGCCCCAGCATTTT; CDR3aa: CASSLYRDRGYQPQHF
j_gene: TRBJ2-7; d_gene: .; v_gene: TRBV28; abundance: once; CDR3nt: TGTGCCAGCAGTTTATCGTGGCAGGAGCAGTACTTC; CDR3aa: CASSLSWQEQYF
j_gene: TRBJ1-2; d_gene: .; v_gene: TRBV10-1; abundance: .; CDR3nt: TGCGCCAGCAGTGGAGGGTTTGAGTTCGGCTATGGCTACACCTTC; CDR3aa: CASSGGFEFGYGYTF